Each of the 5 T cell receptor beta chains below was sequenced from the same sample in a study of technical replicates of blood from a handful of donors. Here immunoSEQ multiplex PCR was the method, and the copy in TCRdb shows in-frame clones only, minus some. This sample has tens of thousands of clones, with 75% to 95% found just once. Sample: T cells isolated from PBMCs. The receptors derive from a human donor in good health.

The CDR3 loop is CASRPGTSPYNEQFF. DNA for the CDR3: TGTGCCAGCAGGCCCGGGACTAGCCCCTACAATGAGCAGTTCTTC. The rearrangement links TRBV7-9 to TRBJ2-1; 9 positions agree with TRBD2. Germline V gene data show CDR1 as SEHNR and CDR2 as FQNEAQ (reference sequence). This CDR3 is built from 15 residues. V lost 6 bases to trimming and J lost 2 bases; unmatched junction nucleotides: 5.

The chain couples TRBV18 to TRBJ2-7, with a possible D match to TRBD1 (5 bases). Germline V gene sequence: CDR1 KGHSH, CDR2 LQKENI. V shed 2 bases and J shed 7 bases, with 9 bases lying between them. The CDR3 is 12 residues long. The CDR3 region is CASSPAQAEQYF. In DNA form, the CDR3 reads TGTGCCAGCTCACCAGCACAGGCTGAGCAGTACTTC.

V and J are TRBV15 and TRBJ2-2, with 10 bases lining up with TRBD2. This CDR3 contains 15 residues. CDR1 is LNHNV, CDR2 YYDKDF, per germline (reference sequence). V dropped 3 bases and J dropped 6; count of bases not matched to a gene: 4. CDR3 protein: CATSSERGGAGELFF. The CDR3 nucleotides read TGTGCCACCAGCAGCGAGCGGGGGGGAGCCGGGGAGCTGTTTTTT.

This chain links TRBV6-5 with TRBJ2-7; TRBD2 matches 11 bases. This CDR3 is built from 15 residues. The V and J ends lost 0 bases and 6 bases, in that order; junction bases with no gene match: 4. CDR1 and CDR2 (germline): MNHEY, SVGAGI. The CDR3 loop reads CASSYSTSGSAEQYF. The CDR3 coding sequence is TGTGCCAGCAGTTACTCAACTAGCGGGAGCGCCGAGCAGTACTTC.

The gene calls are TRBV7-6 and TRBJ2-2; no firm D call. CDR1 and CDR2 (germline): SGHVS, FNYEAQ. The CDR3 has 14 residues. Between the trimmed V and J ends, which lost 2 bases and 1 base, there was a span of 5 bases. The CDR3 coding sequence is TGTGCCAGCAGCTTATTACAGAACACCGGGGAGCTGTTTTTT. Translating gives CASSLLQNTGELFF.